Sequencing of this T cell receptor beta chain was carried out in a study of T cells in Graves' hyperthyroidism and ophthalmopathy. Notes on the study in general: Blood also contained most expanded thyroid clonotypes above 0.001.

Exclusion followed for patients with uncontrolled infection, other autoimmune disease, pregnancy or lactation. TCR beta CDR3 region amplification was performed from RNA transcripts. With the HTBI primer set, the TCR CDR3 went through a first round of RT-PCR. TCRdb reprocessed the multiplex PCR reads via MiXCR and lists one record per CDR3 protein. The sample has more than 500,000 distinct CDR3 sequences, approximately 44% seen once. A remark on this clonotype: As yet, its antigen is unknown.

The TCR was taken from an adult woman with Graves' disease, either hyperthyroidism or ophthalmopathy (not recorded which). The sequenced sample was peripheral blood or thyroid tissue (not recorded which).

CDR3 nucleotides: TGCAGTGCTAGAGATCCCGACAGCTACGAGCAGTACTTC. This encodes CSARDPDSYEQYF. This rearrangement joins TRBV20-1 to TRBJ2-7; the D gene is possibly TRBD1 (5 bases). Germline V gives CDR1 DFQATT, CDR2 SNEGSKA (reference sequence). The CDR3 spans 13 residues. Deletions cut 0 bases from V and 3 bases from J, with 9 bases between.